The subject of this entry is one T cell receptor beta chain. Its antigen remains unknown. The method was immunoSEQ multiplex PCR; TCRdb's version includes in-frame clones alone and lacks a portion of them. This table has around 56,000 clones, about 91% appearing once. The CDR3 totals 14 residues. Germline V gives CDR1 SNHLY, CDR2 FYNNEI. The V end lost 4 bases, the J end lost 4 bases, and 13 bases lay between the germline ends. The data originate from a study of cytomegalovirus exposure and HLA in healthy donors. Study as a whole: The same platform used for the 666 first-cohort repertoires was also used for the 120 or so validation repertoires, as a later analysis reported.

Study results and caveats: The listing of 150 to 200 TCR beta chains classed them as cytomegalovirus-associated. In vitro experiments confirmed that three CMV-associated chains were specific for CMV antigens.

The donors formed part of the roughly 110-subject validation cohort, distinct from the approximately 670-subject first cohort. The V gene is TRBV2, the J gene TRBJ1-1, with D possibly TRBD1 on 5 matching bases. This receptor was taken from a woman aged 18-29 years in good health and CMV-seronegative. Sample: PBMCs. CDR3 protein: CASSARRDVTEAFF. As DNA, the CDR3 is TGTGCCAGCAGTGCACGGCGGGACGTCACTGAAGCTTTCTTT.